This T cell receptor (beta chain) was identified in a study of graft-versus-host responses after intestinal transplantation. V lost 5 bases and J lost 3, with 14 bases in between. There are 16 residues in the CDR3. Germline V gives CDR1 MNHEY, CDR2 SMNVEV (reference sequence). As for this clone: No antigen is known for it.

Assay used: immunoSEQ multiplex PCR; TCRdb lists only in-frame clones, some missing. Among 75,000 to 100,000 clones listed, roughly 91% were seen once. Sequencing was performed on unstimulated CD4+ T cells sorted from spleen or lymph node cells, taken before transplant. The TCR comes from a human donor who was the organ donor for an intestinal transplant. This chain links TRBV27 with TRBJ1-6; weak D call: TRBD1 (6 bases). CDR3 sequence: CASSPGQGGYNSPLHF. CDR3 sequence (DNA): TGTGCCAGCAGTCCGGGACAAGGGGGCTATAATTCACCCCTCCACTTT.